Listed below are T cell receptor beta chains from one sample, sequenced in a study of response to subunit inactivated influenza vaccine. Each CDR3 protein gets one entry after TCRdb re-called the RT-PCR reads with MiXCR. This table has hundreds of thousands of distinct CDR3 sequences, approximately 15% appearing once. Specimen: PBMCs from blood, collected less than 13 days after vaccination. The receptors were gathered from a man aged 50-60 years who received an inactivated influenza vaccine. CDR3s leave out the opening cysteine and the closing phenylalanine or tryptophan. A D gene is named only where the DNA matches it firmly.

J gene: TRBJ2-2
D gene: NA
V gene: TRBV5-1
CDR3 protein: ASSLEWGSTGELF

J gene: TRBJ1-2
D gene: TRBD1
V gene: TRBV28
CDR3 protein: ASSFIDRANYGYT

J gene: TRBJ1-1
D gene: NA
V gene: TRBV6-2/TRBV6-3
CDR3 protein: ASTQGLNTEAF

J gene: TRBJ1-6
D gene: TRBD1
V gene: TRBV11-2
CDR3 protein: ASSFKGQGGNSPLH

J gene: TRBJ2-3
D gene: TRBD1
V gene: TRBV5-1
CDR3 protein: ASRTRDRVTDTQY

J gene: TRBJ2-2
D gene: TRBD2
V gene: TRBV29-1
CDR3 protein: SVASGEMSGELF

J gene: TRBJ2-3
D gene: NA
V gene: TRBV29-1
CDR3 protein: SVERQSTDTQY

J gene: TRBJ1-4
D gene: TRBD1
V gene: TRBV15
CDR3 protein: ATSPFRQGTNEKLF

J gene: TRBJ2-5
D gene: NA
V gene: TRBV7-2
CDR3 protein: ASSFHQAKETQY

J gene: TRBJ2-7
D gene: TRBD2
V gene: TRBV29-1
CDR3 protein: SVELAETTYEQY

J gene: TRBJ2-7
D gene: NA
V gene: TRBV5-1
CDR3 protein: ASSLDIPYEQY

J gene: TRBJ2-5
D gene: NA
V gene: TRBV5-1
CDR3 protein: ASSLARQETQY

J gene: TRBJ2-2
D gene: NA
V gene: TRBV5-1
CDR3 protein: ASSPPLTNTGELF

J gene: TRBJ2-7
D gene: NA
V gene: TRBV29-1
CDR3 protein: SVEVRTNNEQY

J gene: TRBJ2-5
D gene: NA
V gene: TRBV28
CDR3 protein: ASSHPPTRTQY

J gene: TRBJ2-7
D gene: NA
V gene: TRBV4-2
CDR3 protein: ASSQDLGTAYEQY

J gene: TRBJ2-3
D gene: NA
V gene: TRBV20-1
CDR3 protein: SVGTGITDTQY

J gene: TRBJ2-6
D gene: NA
V gene: TRBV7-8
CDR3 protein: ASSAGAGGGANVLT

J gene: TRBJ2-5
D gene: NA
V gene: TRBV7-2
CDR3 protein: ASRRGGGVQETQY

J gene: TRBJ2-7
D gene: NA
V gene: TRBV7-9
CDR3 protein: ASSPPLSEQY

J gene: TRBJ2-1
D gene: TRBD2
V gene: TRBV7-8
CDR3 protein: ASSSRGGRPYNEQF

J gene: TRBJ2-1
D gene: TRBD2
V gene: TRBV7-2
CDR3 protein: ASSLGGGRSSNEQF

J gene: TRBJ1-2
D gene: NA
V gene: TRBV18
CDR3 protein: ASSPGQETNGYT

J gene: TRBJ2-5
D gene: NA
V gene: TRBV7-3
CDR3 protein: ASSLSVGRAQETQY